The rows below give T cell receptor beta chains drawn from one sample of a study of blood T cell repertoires in COVID-19. Measured with immunoSEQ multiplex PCR; TCRdb has only the in-frame clones, and not every one. The data show about 370,000 clones, more than 75% seen once. The sequencing sample was made of peripheral blood. The receptor source for this set is a woman aged 25 to 39 with COVID-19, enrolled during active disease. Both conserved end residues are part of each CDR3. Each record gives: D gene, clone size, J gene, CDR3 length, V gene, CDR3 protein, CDR3 DNA. The D gene is left open where the match is weak. A clone size is listed for some rows: how often the clone was seen (once, few, many), or a class if it is expanded.

D gene: -; clone size: -; J gene: TRBJ2-5; CDR3 length: 13; V gene: TRBV4-1; CDR3 protein: CASSLGTQETQYF; CDR3 DNA: TGCGCCAGCAGCCTCGGGACACAAGAGACCCAGTACTTC
D gene: -; clone size: once; J gene: TRBJ1-2; CDR3 length: 14; V gene: TRBV7-8; CDR3 protein: CASSLGGGNYGYTF; CDR3 DNA: TGTGCCAGCAGCTTAGGGGGAGGGAACTATGGCTACACCTTC
D gene: TRBD2; clone size: -; J gene: TRBJ2-5; CDR3 length: 15; V gene: TRBV11-3; CDR3 protein: CASSPTSGRGETQYF; CDR3 DNA: TGTGCCAGCAGCCCGACTAGCGGGAGGGGGGAGACCCAGTACTTC
D gene: TRBD1; clone size: -; J gene: TRBJ1-1; CDR3 length: 19; V gene: TRBV5-1; CDR3 protein: CASSLTGQGAMRSGTEAFF; CDR3 DNA: TGCGCCAGCAGCTTGACGGGACAGGGGGCAATGAGGTCGGGCACTGAAGCTTTCTTT
D gene: -; clone size: -; J gene: TRBJ1-2; CDR3 length: 14; V gene: TRBV7-2; CDR3 protein: CASSVPGQIYGYTF; CDR3 DNA: TGTGCCAGCAGCGTGCCGGGACAAATCTATGGCTACACCTTC
D gene: TRBD1; clone size: -; J gene: TRBJ1-2; CDR3 length: 16; V gene: TRBV7-3; CDR3 protein: CASSLSPDRETYGYTF; CDR3 DNA: TGTGCCAGCAGCCTCAGCCCGGACAGGGAAACCTATGGCTACACCTTC
D gene: -; clone size: few; J gene: TRBJ1-1; CDR3 length: 13; V gene: TRBV2; CDR3 protein: CASSGTLKTEAFF; CDR3 DNA: TGTGCCAGCAGTGGGACACTTAAAACTGAAGCTTTCTTT
D gene: -; clone size: -; J gene: TRBJ2-7; CDR3 length: 13; V gene: TRBV6-2/TRBV6-3; CDR3 protein: CASSYGGIYEQYF; CDR3 DNA: TGTGCCAGCAGTTATGGGGGGATCTACGAGCAGTACTTC
D gene: TRBD1; clone size: -; J gene: TRBJ1-2; CDR3 length: 13; V gene: TRBV2; CDR3 protein: CASIPGRGDGYTF; CDR3 DNA: TGTGCCAGCATCCCCGGCAGGGGGGATGGCTACACCTTC
D gene: -; clone size: -; J gene: TRBJ2-6; CDR3 length: 16; V gene: TRBV4-1; CDR3 protein: CASSQDVGAGANVLTF; CDR3 DNA: TGCGCCAGCAGCCAAGATGTCGGGGCTGGGGCCAACGTCCTGACTTTC
D gene: -; clone size: -; J gene: TRBJ2-7; CDR3 length: 15; V gene: TRBV30; CDR3 protein: CAWRQSREISYEQYF; CDR3 DNA: TGTGCCTGGAGGCAATCTCGGGAGATCTCCTACGAGCAGTACTTC
D gene: TRBD1; clone size: -; J gene: TRBJ1-1; CDR3 length: 13; V gene: TRBV5-4; CDR3 protein: CASSLETGAEAFF; CDR3 DNA: TGTGCCAGCAGCTTGGAAACAGGGGCGGAAGCTTTCTTT
D gene: TRBD1; clone size: -; J gene: TRBJ1-2; CDR3 length: 16; V gene: TRBV7-2; CDR3 protein: CASSFRTGGTNYGYTF; CDR3 DNA: TGTGCCAGCAGCTTCCGGACAGGGGGAACTAACTATGGCTACACCTTC
D gene: -; clone size: -; J gene: TRBJ2-4; CDR3 length: 16; V gene: TRBV27; CDR3 protein: CASSPRQTLAKNIQYF; CDR3 DNA: TGTGCCAGCAGTCCCCGACAGACCCTAGCCAAAAACATTCAGTACTTC
D gene: TRBD2; clone size: -; J gene: TRBJ2-3; CDR3 length: 13; V gene: TRBV7-2; CDR3 protein: CASSMTSGNTQYF; CDR3 DNA: TGTGCCAGCAGCATGACTAGCGGGAATACGCAGTATTTT
D gene: -; clone size: -; J gene: TRBJ1-2; CDR3 length: 13; V gene: TRBV7-2; CDR3 protein: CASSPRSNYGYTF; CDR3 DNA: TGTGCCAGCAGCCCGCGATCTAACTATGGCTACACCTTC
D gene: -; clone size: -; J gene: TRBJ2-7; CDR3 length: 14; V gene: TRBV6-5; CDR3 protein: CASKGPDPPYEQYF; CDR3 DNA: TGTGCCAGCAAGGGGCCCGACCCACCCTACGAGCAGTACTTC
D gene: TRBD1; clone size: -; J gene: TRBJ2-3; CDR3 length: 14; V gene: TRBV19; CDR3 protein: CASSRQGTTDTQYF; CDR3 DNA: TGTGCCAGTAGTCGACAGGGGACCACAGATACGCAGTATTTT
D gene: TRBD1; clone size: -; J gene: TRBJ1-5; CDR3 length: 14; V gene: TRBV11-2; CDR3 protein: CASSLDRAGQPQHF; CDR3 DNA: TGTGCCAGCAGCTTGGACAGGGCGGGGCAGCCCCAGCATTTT
D gene: -; clone size: -; J gene: TRBJ2-5; CDR3 length: 19; V gene: TRBV5-4; CDR3 protein: CASSLDGQRDREQQETQYF; CDR3 DNA: TGTGCCAGCAGCTTAGACGGACAGCGGGATAGGGAGCAACAAGAGACCCAGTACTTC
D gene: TRBD1; clone size: -; J gene: TRBJ1-6; CDR3 length: 15; V gene: TRBV7-2; CDR3 protein: CASSSYGQGNSPLHF; CDR3 DNA: TGTGCCAGCAGCTCCTACGGACAGGGAAATTCACCCCTCCACTTT
D gene: -; clone size: -; J gene: TRBJ1-1; CDR3 length: 13; V gene: TRBV12-3/TRBV12-4; CDR3 protein: CASSRELYTEAFF; CDR3 DNA: TGTGCCAGCAGCCGAGAGCTTTACACTGAAGCTTTCTTT
D gene: -; clone size: -; J gene: TRBJ2-5; CDR3 length: 13; V gene: TRBV2; CDR3 protein: CASKRGNVETQYF; CDR3 DNA: TGTGCCAGCAAGAGGGGGAACGTAGAGACCCAGTACTTC
D gene: -; clone size: -; J gene: TRBJ2-3; CDR3 length: 16; V gene: TRBV11-2; CDR3 protein: CASSLMRLGNTDTQYF; CDR3 DNA: TGTGCCAGCAGCTTAATGCGACTAGGGAACACAGATACGCAGTATTTT
D gene: -; clone size: -; J gene: TRBJ2-7; CDR3 length: 15; V gene: TRBV18; CDR3 protein: CASSPRVGESYEQYF; CDR3 DNA: TGTGCCAGCTCACCTCGAGTGGGAGAATCCTACGAGCAGTACTTC
D gene: -; clone size: -; J gene: TRBJ2-1; CDR3 length: 14; V gene: TRBV4-1; CDR3 protein: CASSQDGSPNEQFF; CDR3 DNA: TGCGCCAGCAGCCAAGATGGTAGCCCCAATGAGCAGTTCTTC
D gene: -; clone size: -; J gene: TRBJ2-1; CDR3 length: 15; V gene: TRBV6-5; CDR3 protein: CASSRRDSLYNEQFF; CDR3 DNA: TGTGCCAGCAGCCGTCGGGACTCACTTTACAATGAGCAGTTCTTC
D gene: -; clone size: once; J gene: TRBJ2-3; CDR3 length: 13; V gene: TRBV12-3/TRBV12-4; CDR3 protein: CASTRGYTDTQYF; CDR3 DNA: TGTGCCAGCACGCGGGGATACACAGATACGCAGTATTTT
D gene: -; clone size: -; J gene: TRBJ2-7; CDR3 length: 11; V gene: TRBV2; CDR3 protein: CASGGNYEQYF; CDR3 DNA: TGTGCCAGCGGAGGAAACTACGAGCAGTACTTC
D gene: TRBD1; clone size: -; J gene: TRBJ1-4; CDR3 length: 17; V gene: TRBV7-9; CDR3 protein: CASSGTGLPRESEKLFF; CDR3 DNA: TGTGCCAGCAGCGGGACAGGGCTCCCGAGGGAGTCGGAAAAACTGTTTTTT
D gene: -; clone size: -; J gene: TRBJ1-4; CDR3 length: 16; V gene: TRBV3-1/TRBV3-2; CDR3 protein: CASSQDSGTLNEKLFF; CDR3 DNA: TGTGCCAGCAGCCAAGACTCGGGGACACTTAATGAAAAACTGTTTTTT
D gene: -; clone size: many; J gene: TRBJ2-5; CDR3 length: 14; V gene: TRBV4-2; CDR3 protein: CASSQDVRGETQYF; CDR3 DNA: TGTGCCAGCAGCCAAGATGTCCGGGGAGAGACCCAGTACTTC